This T cell receptor beta chain is drawn from a study of cytomegalovirus exposure and HLA in healthy donors. Researchers ran the PCR with 60 Vbeta and 13 Jbeta primers. Some clones are missing from TCRdb's copy, which holds only in-frame ones; the method was immunoSEQ multiplex PCR. The sample gives roughly 110,000 clones, around 77% of which show up once; 4.2% is in the top ten. Those who donated were healthy bone marrow donors. Germline values: CDR1 MNHEY, CDR2 SMNVEV (reference sequence). CDR3 length: 15 amino acids. Trimming removed 1 base from V and 9 bases from J, with 18 bases in between. The TCR comes from a male donor in good health and CMV-seronegative. The source material was PBMCs. The chain joins TRBV27 to TRBJ1-1; tentatively, D is TRBD1 (6 bases). CDR3 nucleotides: TGTGCCAGCAGTTTATATTCAGGGGACCGTCCAAAAGCTTTCTTT. This encodes CASSLYSGDRPKAFF.